What follows are 9 T cell receptor beta chains derived from one specimen sequenced in a study of molecular identifiers for immune sequencing clone quantification. TCRdb passed the PCR reads through MiXCR, listing each CDR3 protein once. The sample lists about 65,000 distinct CDR3 sequences; roughly 20% were seen once. Sequenced input: naive CD8+ T cells from blood, with Jurkat cell RNA spiked in. Subset of the sample: FACS-sorted CD8+CD4-CCR7+CD45RA+ naive T cells. All receptors come from a human donor in good health. Some libraries in this study had Jurkat cell RNA spiked in.

This clonotype was seen at least ten times. V and J are TRBV9 and TRBJ2-6; 8 bases are shared with TRBD1. The J segment lost 2 bases and the V segment lost 3 bases, leaving 4 bases of the junction unmatched. CDR1 SGDLS and CDR2 YYNGEE come from the germline V gene. The CDR3 sequence is 16 residues long. The CDR3 DNA reads TGTGCCAGCAGCGCGGACAGGGTCGCTGGGGCCAACGTCCTGACTTTC. Protein: CASSADRVAGANVLTF.

There are many counts of this clonotype. This chain joins TRBV14 and TRBJ2-2; TRBD2 matches 14 bases. The germline V gene has CDR1 SGHDN and CDR2 FVKESK. V gave up 1 base and J gave up 2 bases; unmatched junction bases: 6. There are 19 residues in the CDR3. In DNA form, the CDR3 reads TGTGCCAGCAGCCAAGCCGGACTAGCGGGAGGAGTTAACACCGGGGAGCTGTTTTTT. Amino acids: CASSQAGLAGGVNTGELFF.

V and J are TRBV18 and TRBJ2-1; D not certain. This CDR3 comprises 15 residues. V was cut by 3 bases and J by 8 bases, with 17 bases left in between. Per the germline V gene, CDR1 is KGHSH and CDR2 is LQKENI. CDR3 in DNA: TGTGCCAGCTCACCTGCGGACCTATTTGTAGATGAGCAGTTCTTC. Its protein is CASSPADLFVDEQFF.

The chain links TRBV28 to TRBJ2-1, with a weak D call TRBD2 (6 bases). Germline CDR1 reads MDHEN; CDR2 reads SYDVKM. This CDR3 comprises 14 residues. The V end lost 5 bases, the J end lost 7 bases, and 15 bases lay between the germline ends. CDR3 in amino acids: CASSARLVGNEQFF. The CDR3 bases are TGTGCCAGCAGTGCAAGACTAGTAGGAAATGAGCAGTTCTTC.

This clonotype was observed many times. This chain links TRBV11-2 with TRBJ2-7, with D tentatively TRBD2 (5 bases). CDR3 length equals 16 residues. V lost 5 bases and J lost 5, with 22 bases in between. CDR1 and CDR2 from the germline V gene are SGHAT and FQNNGV. The CDR3 bases are TGTGCCAGCAGCCCCACCAGGACTCGGCCGACGCACGAGCAGTACTTC. Its protein is CASSPTRTRPTHEQYF.

Details on this clonotype: This may be a read error: a much more frequent sequence differs by one nucleotide. The rearrangement joins TRBV7-9 to TRBJ2-7, with 7 bases that match TRBD2. CDR1 is SEHNR, CDR2 FQNEAQ, per germline (reference sequence). CDR3 length equals 15 residues. Trimming at V came to 5 bases and at J to 9 bases, leaving 16 bases not matched to a gene. CDR3 DNA: TGTGCCAGCAGCACCCGCGGCGGGGGTTTGCGGGGGCAGTACTTC. Encoded protein: CASSTRGGGLRGQYF.

This clonotype was seen once. A much larger clone differs by one base, so this may be a read error. The V and J genes are TRBV7-8 and TRBJ1-2; the D is unclear. CDR3 length: 16 residues. The germline CDR1 and CDR2 sequences are SGHVS and FQNEAQ. CDR3 in DNA: TGTGCCAGCGGCTTATTTAGGACTTCTCCGACCTATGGCTACACCTTC. Protein product: CASGLFRTSPTYGYTF.

Notes on this clonotype: The junction departs from germline at one end; a sequencing error may be responsible. The chain carries TRBV6-6 and TRBJ2-1, with TRBD2 matching 10 bases. Germline-derived CDR1 and CDR2 are MNHNY and SVGAGI (reference sequence). This CDR3 is built from 17 residues. The CDR3 DNA sequence: TGTGCCAGCGGTTACGGAGGTGCTAGCGGGAGAAACAATGAGCAGTTCTTC. Translation gives CASGYGGASGRNNEQFF.

This clonotype was picked up many times. The chain is built from TRBV29-1 and TRBJ2-7; 13 nucleotides line up with TRBD2. Germline CDR1 and CDR2: SQVTM and ANQGSEA. The ends lost 6 bases at V and 2 bases at J; junction bases unmatched: 13. This CDR3 region has 17 residues. CDR3 nucleotide sequence: TGCAGCGTCTCATGGACTAGCGGGAGAAGGGGAACCTACGAGCAGTACTTC. Translation: CSVSWTSGRRGTYEQYF.